This TCR beta chain was identified during a study of technical replicates of blood from four donors (TCRdb year 2017). Comments on this clone: The clone's antigen remains unknown. Qualities for individual bases were not recorded, and no much larger clone is one base off.

CDR1 and CDR2 (ENHRY, SYGVKD) derive from the germline V gene. The CDR3 runs 13 residues from the cysteine to the phenylalanine. Just CDR3 DNA is preserved here, 39 bases in frame from base 1. V gives up 5 bases and J gives up 3 bases, and the segment between their germline ends measures 11 bases. Library construction relied on the immunoSEQ multiplex PCR assay. TCRdb retrieved this table from immuneACCESS and kept in-frame rearrangements only. Not all clones are present; in checked studies, unresolved V genes account for under half, and no reason is known for the remainder. The sample table contains some 100,000 clones; only one count was recorded for over 95% of them. Over 0.2% of the sample belongs to the ten largest clones.

The TCR originated in a human donor in good health. The specimen was T cells isolated from PBMCs. The chain couples TRBV10-3 to TRBJ2-7; a weak D assignment points to TRBD1 (6 bases agree). The DNA reads TGTGCCATCAGTACGGACAGAGACTACGAGCAGTACTTC. It translates to CAISTDRDYEQYF.